The source of this TCR beta chain is a study of cytomegalovirus exposure and HLA in healthy donors. Findings and caveats of the study: The study designated 164 TCR beta chains cytomegalovirus-associated. The classifier, whose performance was assessed in both the original and validation cohorts, reportedly diagnosed cytomegalovirus status with high specificity and sensitivity.

PCR involved 60 Vbeta and 13 Jbeta primers. Profiling relied on immunoSEQ multiplex PCR, and the TCRdb table lists in-frame clones only, not all of them. The sample has 150,000 to 200,000 clones; about 80% are singletons. Points on this clone: No antigen is known for it.

Donors consisted of healthy bone marrow donors. The CDR3 covers 16 residues. The ends lost 4 bases at V and 7 bases at J; junction bases unmatched: 10. The V gene's germline CDR1 is MDHEN and CDR2 SYDVKM. Sequences were obtained from PBMCs. The TCR originated in a woman between 25 and 40 years old in good health and CMV-seropositive. The V call is TRBV28, the J call TRBJ1-5; the match to TRBD1 covers 10 bases. CDR3 sequence: CASSSGGQGNEQPQHF. Written as DNA, the CDR3 is TGTGCCAGCAGTTCGGGGGGACAGGGGAACGAGCAGCCCCAGCATTTT.